This T cell receptor (beta chain) was identified in a study of T cell changes during pregnancy in multiple sclerosis. CDR1 and CDR2 (germline): KGHSH, LQKENI. Germline trimming cut 3 bases from V and 6 bases from J; bases unmatched to any gene: 5. CDR3 length equals 14 residues. Libraries were prepared by immunoSEQ multiplex PCR; TCRdb keeps only in-frame clonotypes and omits some of them. In the table there are 65,000 to 90,000 clones, 92% of which are singletons. The chain uses TRBV18 and TRBJ2-1; 7 bases align to TRBD1. This TCR derives from a female donor with multiple sclerosis, enrolled in a pregnancy study. The sequenced sample was peripheral blood, obtained before pregnancy. The CDR3 spells CASSPPPGGNEQFF. CDR3 sequence (DNA): TGTGCCAGCTCACCCCCCCCAGGGGGCAATGAGCAGTTCTTC. Variable domain in full (rest from reference TRBV18 and TRBJ2-1): NAGVMQNPRHLVRRRGQEARLRCSPMKGHSHVYWYRQLPEEGLKFMVYLQKENIIDESGMPKERFSAEFPKEGPSILRIQQVVRGDSAAYFCASSPPPGGNEQFFGPGTRLTVL.